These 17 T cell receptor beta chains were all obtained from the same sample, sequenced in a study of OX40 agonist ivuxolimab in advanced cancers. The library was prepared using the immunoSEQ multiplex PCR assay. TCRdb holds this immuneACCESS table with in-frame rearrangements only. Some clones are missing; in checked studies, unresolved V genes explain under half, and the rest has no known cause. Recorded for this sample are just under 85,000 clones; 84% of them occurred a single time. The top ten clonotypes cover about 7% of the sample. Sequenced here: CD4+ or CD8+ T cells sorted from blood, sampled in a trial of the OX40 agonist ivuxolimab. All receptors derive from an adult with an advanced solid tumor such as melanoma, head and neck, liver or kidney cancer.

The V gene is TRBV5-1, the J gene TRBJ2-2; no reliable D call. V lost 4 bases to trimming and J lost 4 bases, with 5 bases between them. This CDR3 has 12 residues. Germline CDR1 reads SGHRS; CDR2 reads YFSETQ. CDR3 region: CASSLSTGELFF. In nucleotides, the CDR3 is TGCGCCAGCAGCCTCAGCACCGGGGAGCTGTTTTTT.

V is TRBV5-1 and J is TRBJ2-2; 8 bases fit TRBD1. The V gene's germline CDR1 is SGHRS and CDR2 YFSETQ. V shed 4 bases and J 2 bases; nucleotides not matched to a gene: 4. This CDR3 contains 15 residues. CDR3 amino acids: CASSIGQGNTGELFF. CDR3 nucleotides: TGCGCCAGCAGCATAGGACAGGGCAACACCGGGGAGCTGTTTTTT.

CDR3 sequence (DNA): TGTGCCAGCAGTGTAGGACCGACGGGTTACACCTTC. Protein: CASSVGPTGYTF. The V gene is TRBV28, the J gene TRBJ1-2; D gene unclear. Deletions cut 5 bases from V and 11 bases from J, with 15 bases between. The CDR3 contains 12 residues. CDR1 MDHEN and CDR2 SYDVKM come from the germline V gene.

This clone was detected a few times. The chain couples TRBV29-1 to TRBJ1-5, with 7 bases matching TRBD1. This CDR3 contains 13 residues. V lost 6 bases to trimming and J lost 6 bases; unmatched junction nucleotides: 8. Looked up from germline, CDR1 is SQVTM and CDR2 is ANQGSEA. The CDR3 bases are TGCAGCGTCCTTGACAGGGAAGGTCAGCCCCAGCATTTT. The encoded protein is CSVLDREGQPQHF. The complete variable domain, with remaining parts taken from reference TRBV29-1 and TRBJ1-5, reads SAVISQKPSRDICQRGTSLTIQCQVDSQVTMMFWYRQQPGQSLTLIATANQGSEATYESGFVIDKFPISRPNLTFSTLTVSNMSPEDSSIYLCSVLDREGQPQHFGDGTRLSIL.

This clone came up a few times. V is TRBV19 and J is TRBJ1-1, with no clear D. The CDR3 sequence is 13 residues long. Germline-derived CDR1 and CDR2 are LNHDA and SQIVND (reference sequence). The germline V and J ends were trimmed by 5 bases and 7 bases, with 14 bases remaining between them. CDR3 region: CASSGGWAGEAFF. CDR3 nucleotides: TGTGCCAGTAGTGGTGGGTGGGCTGGTGAAGCTTTCTTT. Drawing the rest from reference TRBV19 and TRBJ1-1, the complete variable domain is DGGITQSPKYLFRKEGQNVTLSCEQNLNHDAMYWYRQDPGQGLRLIYYSQIVNDFQKGDIAEGYSVSREKKESFPLTVTSAQKNPTAFYLCASSGGWAGEAFFGQGTRLTVV.

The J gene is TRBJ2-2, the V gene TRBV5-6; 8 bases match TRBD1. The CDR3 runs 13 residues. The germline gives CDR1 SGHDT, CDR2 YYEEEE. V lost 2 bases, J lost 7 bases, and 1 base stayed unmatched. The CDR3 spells CASSLDRGGELFF. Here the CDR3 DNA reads TGTGCCAGCAGCTTAGACAGGGGCGGGGAGCTGTTTTTT.

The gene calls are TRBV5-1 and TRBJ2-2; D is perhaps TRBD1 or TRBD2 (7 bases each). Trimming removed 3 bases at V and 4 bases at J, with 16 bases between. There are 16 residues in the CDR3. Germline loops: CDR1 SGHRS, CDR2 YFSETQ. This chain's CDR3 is CASSWAQGRGTGELFF. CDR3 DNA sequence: TGCGCCAGCAGCTGGGCACAGGGGAGGGGCACCGGGGAGCTGTTTTTT.

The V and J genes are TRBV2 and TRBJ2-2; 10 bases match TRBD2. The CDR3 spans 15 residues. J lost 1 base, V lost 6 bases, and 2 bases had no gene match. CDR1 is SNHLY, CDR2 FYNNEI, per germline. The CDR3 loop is CASRTSGLNTGELFF. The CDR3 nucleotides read TGTGCCAGCAGGACTAGCGGGTTGAACACCGGGGAGCTGTTTTTT.

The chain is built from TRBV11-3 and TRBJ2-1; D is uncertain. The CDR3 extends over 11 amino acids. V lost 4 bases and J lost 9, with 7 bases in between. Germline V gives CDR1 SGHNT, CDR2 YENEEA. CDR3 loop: CASSSTGEQFF. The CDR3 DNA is TGTGCCAGCAGCTCAACGGGTGAGCAGTTCTTC.

CDR3 protein: CASSPGGIGYGYTF. The CDR3 DNA sequence: TGTGCCAGCAGCCCCGGGGGCATCGGCTATGGCTACACCTTC. The rearrangement joins TRBV9 to TRBJ1-2, with D maybe TRBD1 (6 bases). Germline V CDR1 and CDR2: SGDLS, YYNGEE. The CDR3 spans 14 residues. The V end was cut by 4 bases, the J end by 4 bases, with 14 bases between. The variable domain in full, with the rest retrieved from reference TRBV9 and TRBJ1-2, is DSGVTQTPKHLITATGQRVTLRCSPRSGDLSVYWYQQSLDQGLQFLIQYYNGEERAKGNILERFSAQQFPDLHSELNLSSLELGDSALYFCASSPGGIGYGYTFGSGTRLTVV.

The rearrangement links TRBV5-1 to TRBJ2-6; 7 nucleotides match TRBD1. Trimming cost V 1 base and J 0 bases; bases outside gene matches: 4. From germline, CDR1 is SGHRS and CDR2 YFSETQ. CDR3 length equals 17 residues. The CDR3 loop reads CASSLQGVDSGANVLTF. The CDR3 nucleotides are TGCGCCAGCAGCTTGCAGGGGGTTGACTCTGGGGCCAACGTCCTGACTTTC. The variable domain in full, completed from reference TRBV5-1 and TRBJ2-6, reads KAGVTQTPRYLIKTRGQQVTLSCSPISGHRSVSWYQQTPGQGLQFLFEYFSETQRNKGNFPGRFSGRQFSNSRSEMNVSTLELGDSALYLCASSLQGVDSGANVLTFGAGSRLTVL.

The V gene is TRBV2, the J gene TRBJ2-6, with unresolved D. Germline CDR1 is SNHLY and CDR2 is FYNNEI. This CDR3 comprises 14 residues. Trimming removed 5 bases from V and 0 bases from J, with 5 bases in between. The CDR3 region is CASSNPSGANVLTF. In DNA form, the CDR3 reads TGTGCCAGCAGTAACCCCTCTGGGGCCAACGTCCTGACTTTC.

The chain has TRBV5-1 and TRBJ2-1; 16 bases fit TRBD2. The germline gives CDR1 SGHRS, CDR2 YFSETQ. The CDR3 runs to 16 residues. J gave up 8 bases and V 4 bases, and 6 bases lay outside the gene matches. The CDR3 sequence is CASSTGLAGGPDEQFF. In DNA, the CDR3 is TGCGCCAGCAGCACGGGACTAGCGGGAGGGCCCGATGAGCAGTTCTTC.

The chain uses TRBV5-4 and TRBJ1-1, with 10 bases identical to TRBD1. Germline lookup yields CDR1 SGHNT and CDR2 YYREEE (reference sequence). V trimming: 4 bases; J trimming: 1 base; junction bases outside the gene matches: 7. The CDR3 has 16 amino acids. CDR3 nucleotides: TGTGCCAGCAGCAGGACAGGGGGACGTGGGAACACTGAAGCTTTCTTT. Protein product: CASSRTGGRGNTEAFF.

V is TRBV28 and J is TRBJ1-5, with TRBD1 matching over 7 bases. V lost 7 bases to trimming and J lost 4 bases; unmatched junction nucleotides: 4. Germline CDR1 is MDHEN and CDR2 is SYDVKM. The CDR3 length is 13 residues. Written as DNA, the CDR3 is TGTGCCAGCACCACGACAGGGAATCAGCCCCAGCATTTT. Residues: CASTTTGNQPQHF.

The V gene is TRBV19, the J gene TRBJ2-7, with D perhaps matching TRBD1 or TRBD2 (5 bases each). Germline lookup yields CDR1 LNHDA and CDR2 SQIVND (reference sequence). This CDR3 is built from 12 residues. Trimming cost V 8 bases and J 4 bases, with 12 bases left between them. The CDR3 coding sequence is TGTGCCAGTTCCGAGGGGAAATACGAGCAGTACTTC. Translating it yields CASSEGKYEQYF.

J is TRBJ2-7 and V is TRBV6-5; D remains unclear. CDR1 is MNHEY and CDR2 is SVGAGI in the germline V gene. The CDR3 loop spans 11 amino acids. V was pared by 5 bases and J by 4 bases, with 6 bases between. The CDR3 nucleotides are TGTGCCAGCAGTCGAGGTTACGAGCAGTACTTC. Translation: CASSRGYEQYF.